This T cell receptor beta chain was found in a study of metastatic and nonmetastatic thyroid tumors. MiXCR reprocessed the PCR reads for TCRdb. Of about 16,000 clones listed, approximately 32% are singletons. Thyroid surgery had not been preceded by any treatment in any patient. This clone appeared many times. This sequence originates from a male donor with papillary thyroid cancer or a benign thyroid nodule (not recorded which). Some clones in this sample may be carry-over from other donors' samples. Sequencing input: tumor tissue.

Here the CDR3 reads CASSPGSPDQPQHF. As DNA, the CDR3 is TGTGCCAGCAGCCCAGGTTCCCCCGATCAGCCCCAGCATTTT. The rearrangement links TRBV9 to TRBJ1-5; D remains unclear. CDR1 is SGDLS and CDR2 is YYNGEE in the germline V gene. Trimming stripped 4 bases from V and 5 bases from J, with 13 bases between. The CDR3 is 14 residues long.